Below, 15 T cell receptor beta chains from the same sample are listed, as sequenced in a study of T cell repertoires in cytomegalovirus infection (dated by TCRdb to about 2019). Instrument on record: Illumina HiSeq 1500. TCRdb's own reprocessing of the public reads used fastp at Q25 and MiXCR and kept productive beta chains. Rows are combined by CDR3 protein, so each entry shows the most common genes and DNA. This sample comprises some 220,000 distinct CDR3 sequences, around 6.4% of them detected only once. The ten biggest clones cover around 6.5% of the sample. Sequencing used PBMCs. The receptors here all came from a human donor in good health (CMV status not recorded). Some clones in this sample may be carry-over from other donors' samples.

This clonotype came up many times. This chain links TRBV6-5 with TRBJ1-1; maybe TRBD1 (5 bases). CDR1 is MNHEY, CDR2 SVGAGI, per germline. Trimming removed 0 bases from V and 5 bases from J, with 13 bases in between. The CDR3 length is 15 residues. In DNA, the CDR3 is TGTGCCAGCAGTTACTCGGGGCAGAGACCTACTGAAGCTTTCTTT. It codes for CASSYSGQRPTEAFF.

This clonotype was seen many times. The chain is built from TRBV7-2 and TRBJ1-1; 7 nucleotides align to TRBD1. The CDR3 is 16 residues long. Germline loops: CDR1 SGHTA, CDR2 FQGNSA. V lost 3 bases, J lost 0 bases, and 7 bases stayed unmatched. CDR3 region: CASSFPGTVMNTEAFF. The DNA for the CDR3 is TGTGCCAGCAGCTTCCCGGGGACAGTGATGAACACTGAAGCTTTCTTT. The entire variable domain, with the rest obtained from reference TRBV7-2 and TRBJ1-1, is as follows: GAGVSQSPSNKVTEKGKDVELRCDPISGHTALYWYRQSLGQGLEFLIYFQGNSAPDKSGLPSDRFSAERTGGSVSTLTIQRTQQEDSAVYLCASSFPGTVMNTEAFFGQGTRLTVV.

The chain couples TRBV19 to TRBJ2-3, with TRBD2 matching over 10 bases. The V and J ends lost 5 bases and 4 bases, in that order; junction bases with no gene match: 12. The CDR3 sequence is 17 residues long. The germline V gene has CDR1 LNHDA and CDR2 SQIVND (reference sequence). The CDR3 nucleotides read TGTGCCAGTAGTCCCAGGGGTAGCGGGGGGCGATCAGATACGCAGTATTTT. Amino acid sequence: CASSPRGSGGRSDTQYF.

This clonotype was recorded a few times. The rearrangement joins TRBV20-1 to TRBJ2-1, with 12 nucleotides matching TRBD2. Trimming removed 5 bases from V and 8 bases from J; junction bases left unmatched: 13. The CDR3 spans 16 residues. The germline V gene has CDR1 DFQATT and CDR2 SNEGSKA (reference sequence). CDR3 residues: CSAPSGGAGTNHEQFF. In DNA, the CDR3 is TGCAGTGCTCCTAGCGGGGGGGCCGGGACTAACCATGAGCAGTTCTTC.

This chain links TRBV6-2 or TRBV6-3 with TRBJ1-2; no reliable D call. Per the germline V gene, CDR1 is MNHEY and CDR2 is SVGEGT. Between the trimmed V and J ends, which lost 6 bases and 1 base, there was a span of 24 bases. The CDR3 contains 18 residues. CDR3 in DNA: TGTGCCAGCAGCGACATCCCGGGTCAACCCGCTCATAACTATGGCTACACCTTC. Its protein product is CASSDIPGQPAHNYGYTF.

This clonotype was counted at least ten times. The V and J genes are TRBV7-2 and TRBJ2-5, with TRBD2 matching over 7 bases. The CDR3 contains 14 residues. With 0 bases clipped from V and 2 bases from J, the junction kept 0 bases outside the gene matches. CDR1 SGHTA and CDR2 FQGNSA come from the germline V gene. CDR3 nucleotides: TGTGCCAGCAGCTTAGCTAGCGGGCAAGAGACCCAGTACTTC. This gives the protein CASSLASGQETQYF.

This clonotype came up many times. J is TRBJ2-5 and V is TRBV20-1, with D possibly matching TRBD2 (5 bases). V was pared by 4 bases and J by 5 bases, with 20 bases between. The CDR3 contains 15 residues. CDR1 and CDR2 from the germline V gene are DFQATT and SNEGSKA (reference sequence). The CDR3 spells CSAIMGPEERETQYF. The CDR3 DNA reads as TGCAGTGCTATCATGGGTCCAGAGGAGCGGGAGACCCAGTACTTC.

In DNA, the CDR3 is TGTGCCAGCAGTGTTAATGGAGGAGGCCAAGAGACCCAGTACTTC. It translates to CASSVNGGGQETQYF. This chain links TRBV6-4 with TRBJ2-5; D is possibly TRBD2 (5 bases). From germline, CDR1 is MRHNA and CDR2 SNTAGT. V was clipped by 4 bases and J by 1 base, with 13 bases between them. This CDR3 has 15 amino acids.

There are many counts of this clonotype. V usage is TRBV18 and J usage is TRBJ2-6; 7 bases line up with TRBD1. V shed 3 bases and J 9 bases; nucleotides not matched to a gene: 5. Germline V gene lookup returns CDR1 KGHSH and CDR2 LQKENI. The CDR3 has 14 residues. The CDR3 sequence is CASSPRQGGNVLTF. The CDR3 nucleotides read TGTGCCAGCTCACCCCGACAGGGCGGCAACGTCCTGACTTTC.

The chain couples TRBV11-3 to TRBJ2-1, with 10 nucleotides matching TRBD2. Germline V gene sequence: CDR1 SGHNT, CDR2 YENEEA. The CDR3 has 15 amino acids. J lost 9 bases, V lost 1 base, and 6 bases had no gene match. As DNA, the CDR3 is TGTGCCAGCAGCTTAGGAAGCGGGGGGGCTGGTGAGCAGTTCTTC. As protein: CASSLGSGGAGEQFF.

The chain uses TRBV6-5 and TRBJ2-5; 7 nucleotides agree with TRBD2. Unmatched junction bases numbered 6, after V lost 6 bases and J lost 5 bases. CDR1 MNHEY and CDR2 SVGAGI come from the germline V gene. The CDR3 is 13 amino acids. Here the CDR3 reads CASRSGNGETQYF. As DNA, the CDR3 is TGTGCCAGCAGGAGCGGGAATGGGGAGACCCAGTACTTC.

This clonotype was detected many times. The genes are TRBV12-3 or TRBV12-4 and TRBJ1-2; weak D call: TRBD1 (6 bases). V lost 6 bases to trimming and J lost 7 bases, with 18 bases between them. This CDR3 is 14 amino acids long. CDR3 amino acids: CASSKDRLNRGYTF. The CDR3, as DNA: TGTGCCAGCAGCAAGGACAGACTTAATCGTGGCTACACCTTC.

This clonotype has more than one count but fewer than ten. The DNA for the CDR3 is TGCAGTTCCGTCGGGGAGGGAGCCAAAAACATTCAGTACTTC. Amino acids: CSSVGEGAKNIQYF. V and J are TRBV20-1 and TRBJ2-4, with 7 bases aligning to TRBD2. Losses at the gene ends were 8 bases for V and 0 bases for J; bases not matched to a gene: 7. Germline V CDR1 and CDR2: DFQATT, SNEGSKA (reference sequence). The CDR3 covers 14 residues.

The sample holds many counts of this clonotype. V is TRBV11-3 and J is TRBJ2-1; D is ambiguous. V lost 6 bases and J 5 bases, leaving 11 bases between the germline ends. The CDR3 loop spans 13 amino acids. Germline values: CDR1 SGHNT, CDR2 YENEEA. The CDR3 spells CASRSGQNNEQFF. Here the CDR3 DNA reads TGTGCCAGCAGAAGTGGGCAGAACAATGAGCAGTTCTTC.

This clonotype was detected many times. V gene TRBV7-9 combines with J gene TRBJ2-7; the match to TRBD2 covers 9 bases. The CDR3 runs 14 residues. The germline V gene encodes CDR1 SEHNR and CDR2 FQNEAQ (reference sequence). Trimming at V came to 1 base and at J to 6 bases, leaving 4 bases not matched to a gene. Written as DNA, the CDR3 is TGTGCCAGCAGCTTAGGCGGGGGGGCCTCCGAGCAGTACTTC. This encodes CASSLGGGASEQYF.